These T cell receptor beta chains were read from a single sample in a study of T cells in Graves' hyperthyroidism and ophthalmopathy. In TCRdb, the multiplex PCR reads were re-called with MiXCR into one record per CDR3 protein. Among hundreds of thousands of distinct CDR3 sequences listed, 18% were seen once. Sample: blood. The receptors here all came from a woman aged 45-59 years with Graves' hyperthyroidism that later progressed to Graves' ophthalmopathy. Both conserved end residues are part of each CDR3. The D gene is left open where the match is weak. Only part of the rows carry a size: once, few, many, or a class if the clone is expanded.

j_call d_call clone_size v_call cdr3_aa cdr3_nt
TRBJ1-5 . many TRBV3-1 CASSLGFSQPQHF TGTGCCAGCAGCCTTGGGTTTTCTCAGCCCCAGCATTTT
TRBJ2-1 TRBD1 . TRBV6-2/TRBV6-3 CASSFQPGQATYNEQFF TGTGCCAGCAGTTTCCAGCCCGGACAGGCGACCTACAATGAGCAGTTCTTC
TRBJ2-2 . few TRBV7-6 CASSLVGGRGTGELFF TGTGCCAGCAGCTTAGTGGGCGGCCGGGGCACCGGGGAGCTGTTTTTT
TRBJ1-1 . once TRBV3-1 CASSPQGLGGNTEAFF TGTGCCAGCAGCCCCCAGGGACTTGGGGGGAACACTGAAGCTTTCTTT
TRBJ1-1 . . TRBV27 CASSSWTLNTEAFF TGTGCCAGCAGTTCTTGGACGTTGAACACTGAAGCTTTCTTT
TRBJ2-7 TRBD1 . TRBV12-3/TRBV12-4 CASRGQGTGDEQYF TGTGCCAGCAGGGGACAGGGGACGGGCGACGAGCAGTACTTC
TRBJ2-5 . many TRBV7-9 CASSWGWRYQETQYF TGTGCCAGCAGCTGGGGGTGGAGGTACCAAGAGACCCAGTACTTC
TRBJ1-6 TRBD1 few TRBV6-6 CASSYKGADSPLHF TGTGCCAGCAGTTACAAGGGGGCGGATTCACCCCTCCACTTT
TRBJ1-1 . many TRBV20-1 CSARDRRPGMNTEAFF TGCAGTGCTAGAGATCGCAGACCGGGGATGAACACTGAAGCTTTCTTT
TRBJ2-5 . many TRBV2 CASSEGHDRWGTQYF TGTGCCAGCAGTGAGGGACATGACCGGTGGGGGACCCAGTACTTC
TRBJ2-2 . few TRBV5-1 CASSLESNFGELFF TGCGCCAGCAGCTTGGAAAGCAATTTTGGGGAGCTGTTTTTT
TRBJ2-3 TRBD2 . TRBV20-1 CSARGSGGATDTQYF TGCAGTGCTAGAGGTAGCGGGGGGGCGACAGATACGCAGTATTTT
TRBJ1-1 . many TRBV30 CAWSATEAFF TGTGCCTGGAGTGCCACTGAAGCTTTCTTT
TRBJ1-1 . few TRBV9 CASSPRFTAEAFF TGTGCCAGCAGCCCTAGGTTTACGGCTGAAGCTTTCTTT
TRBJ1-2 . . TRBV29-1 CSVVGSYGYTF TGCAGCGTTGTGGGCTCCTATGGCTACACCTTC
TRBJ2-1 TRBD2 . TRBV6-1 CASRLAGARGGEQFF TGTGCCAGCAGACTAGCGGGGGCCCGGGGTGGGGAGCAGTTCTTC
TRBJ1-1 . . TRBV14 CASSQDRGRINTEAFF TGTGCCAGCAGCCAAGATCGAGGACGGATAAACACTGAAGCTTTCTTT
TRBJ2-7 TRBD1 . TRBV6-1 CASRRGGTGVYEQYF TGTGCCAGCAGAAGGGGGGGGACAGGGGTCTACGAGCAGTACTTC
TRBJ1-1 . many TRBV20-1 CSAPPALNTEAFF TGCAGTGCCCCGCCGGCATTGAACACTGAAGCTTTCTTT
TRBJ1-4 . few TRBV9 CASSPRLGEDEKLFF TGTGCCAGCAGTCCCCGTCTGGGCGAAGATGAAAAACTGTTTTTT
TRBJ1-2 TRBD1 few TRBV15 CATSSEMDRGLGYTF TGTGCCACCAGCAGCGAAATGGACAGGGGGCTGGGCTACACCTTC
TRBJ2-3 . . TRBV29-1 CSVEGPPGDHTDTQYF TGCAGCGTTGAAGGACCCCCGGGAGACCACACAGATACGCAGTATTTT
TRBJ2-3 . . TRBV6-1 CASSASTGLTQYF TGTGCCAGCAGTGCATCGACAGGACTGACGCAGTATTTT
TRBJ2-3 TRBD2 few TRBV4-1 CASSQGKSGTRHTQYF TGCGCCAGCAGCCAAGGAAAATCAGGGACTAGACATACGCAGTATTTT
TRBJ1-2 . many TRBV6-2/TRBV6-3 CASSSTRTASLANYGYTF TGTGCCAGCAGTTCCACGCGGACGGCTTCCTTAGCTAACTATGGCTACACCTTC
TRBJ1-1 . . TRBV7-9 CAPGHSNTEAFF TGTGCGCCGGGACACTCGAACACTGAAGCTTTCTTT
TRBJ2-2 . . TRBV7-3 CASSYGTAETGELFF TGTGCCAGCAGCTATGGGACTGCGGAAACCGGGGAGCTGTTTTTT
TRBJ1-1 . many TRBV11-1 CASSLEVDSEAFF TGTGCCAGCAGCTTAGAGGTGGATAGTGAAGCTTTCTTT
TRBJ1-1 . few TRBV20-1 CSARSQPNTEAFF TGCAGTGCTAGAAGCCAGCCGAACACTGAAGCTTTCTTT
TRBJ1-5 . few TRBV12-3/TRBV12-4 CASSPPGHPNQPQHF TGTGCCAGCAGTCCTCCGGGACACCCAAATCAGCCCCAGCATTTT
TRBJ2-1 . . TRBV12-3/TRBV12-4 CASSLERGSDEQFF TGTGCCAGCAGTTTGGAACGCGGAAGCGATGAGCAGTTCTTC
TRBJ2-1 TRBD1 few TRBV20-1 CSAAGDSYNEQFF TGCAGTGCTGCCGGGGACAGCTACAATGAGCAGTTCTTC
TRBJ2-1 TRBD1 many TRBV14 CASSQGTGGYNEQFF TGTGCCAGCAGCCAGGGGACAGGGGGGTACAATGAGCAGTTCTTC
TRBJ2-1 . few TRBV5-6 CASSIAGAGNYNEQFF TGTGCCAGCAGCATCGCCGGGGCGGGAAACTACAATGAGCAGTTCTTC
TRBJ1-2 TRBD1 many TRBV3-1 CASSYGTDGYTF TGTGCCAGCAGCTACGGGACAGATGGCTACACCTTC
TRBJ2-5 TRBD1 few TRBV5-1 CATSRLDRHSGDQYF TGCGCCACCTCACGGCTGGACAGGCACTCCGGGGACCAGTACTTC
TRBJ2-2 TRBD2 few TRBV20-1 CSASPSGGHYTGELFF TGCAGTGCTAGTCCTAGCGGGGGGCACTACACCGGGGAGCTGTTTTTT
TRBJ2-5 . . TRBV6-2/TRBV6-3 CASNPTRVYQETQYF TGTGCCAGCAACCCGACGAGGGTTTACCAAGAGACCCAGTACTTC
TRBJ1-6 TRBD1 many TRBV30 CAWSAPIATGDTYNSPLHF TGTGCCTGGAGTGCACCTATCGCGACAGGGGACACCTATAATTCACCCCTCCACTTT
TRBJ1-1 . . TRBV9 CASSVAQGGTEAFF TGTGCCAGCAGCGTAGCTCAGGGAGGCACTGAAGCTTTCTTT
TRBJ1-2 . many TRBV11-2 CASSLALTASYGYTF TGTGCCAGCAGCTTAGCCTTAACAGCGAGCTATGGCTACACCTTC
TRBJ2-7 TRBD1 many TRBV30 CAWSERGRNYYEQYF TGTGCCTGGAGTGAAAGGGGGCGAAACTACTACGAGCAGTACTTC
TRBJ2-5 . many TRBV11-2 CASSLIAGRQETQYF TGTGCCAGCAGCTTAATTGCGGGAAGACAAGAGACCCAGTACTTC
TRBJ1-1 TRBD1 . TRBV2 CASIPQGANTEAFF TGTGCCAGCATCCCACAGGGGGCTAACACTGAAGCTTTCTTT
TRBJ1-5 TRBD1 many TRBV7-9 CASSLEEGASNQPQHF TGTGCCAGCAGCTTAGAAGAGGGGGCAAGCAATCAGCCCCAGCATTTT